Here is one TCR beta chain with its context. This CDR3 contains 15 residues. V dropped 6 bases and J dropped 3 bases, with 16 bases sitting between them. Germline V CDR1 and CDR2: SNHLY, FYNNEI. The entry originates in a study of blood T cell repertoires in COVID-19. Overall study: COVID-19 samples collected from the United States, Italy and Spain covered acute and convalescent phases.

Measured with immunoSEQ multiplex PCR; TCRdb has only the in-frame clones, and not every one. The table has roughly 200,000 clones, around 90% seen once. The chain employs TRBV2 and TRBJ2-3; TRBD1 is a possible D gene (6 bases). The clonotype comes from a woman aged 25 to 39 who had recovered from COVID-19. The source material was PBMCs or T cells enriched from blood (not recorded which). As DNA, the CDR3 is TGTGCCAGCAGACCATTGACAGGTACTACAGATACGCAGTATTTT. Its translation: CASRPLTGTTDTQYF.